A selection of T cell receptor beta chains follows, all from one sample in a study of T cell responses to AZD1222 COVID-19 vaccine. Produced via immunoSEQ multiplex PCR; TCRdb's table is partial and in-frame only. This table has some 150,000 clones, 90% to 95% appearing once. This sample comprised peripheral blood, obtained on day 0 of AZD1222 vaccination. These receptor sequences come from an adult in good health. The CDR3 runs from the conserved cysteine through the conserved F or W. Each record gives: D gene, J gene, V gene, clone size, CDR3 DNA, CDR3 protein. The D gene is left open where the match is weak. Clone size is not always given. Where it is, it says once, few, many or a class for expanded clones.

>.|TRBJ2-3|TRBV29-1|.
TGCAGCGTTGAAGGTAGAGATACGCAGTATTTT
CSVEGRDTQYF
>.|TRBJ2-1|TRBV23-1|.
TGCGCCAGCAGTCAATCCGGGGGATACAATGAGCAGTTCTTC
CASSQSGGYNEQFF
>TRBD2|TRBJ2-7|TRBV29-1|.
TGCAGCGTTGAGGGTAGCGGGAGCGGGGCCCCCTACGAGCAGTACTTC
CSVEGSGSGAPYEQYF
>TRBD2|TRBJ2-1|TRBV4-1|.
TGCGCCAGCAGCCAAGATAGGAGCGGGAGGGCTAGTGAGCAGTTCTTC
CASSQDRSGRASEQFF
>.|TRBJ2-7|TRBV9|.
TGTGCCAGCAGCCCTACCGGGAGCTCCTACGAGCAGTACTTC
CASSPTGSSYEQYF
>TRBD1|TRBJ1-6|TRBV5-6|.
TGTGCCAGCAGCTTGGGACAGGGTGGGCGTTCACCCCTCCACTTT
CASSLGQGGRSPLHF
>TRBD2|TRBJ2-7|TRBV5-5|.
TGTGCCAGCAGCGAGGGACTAGCGGGTAGCTCCTACGAGCAGTACTTC
CASSEGLAGSSYEQYF
>.|TRBJ2-3|TRBV13|.
TGTGCCAGCAGCGGGCATACGCAGTATTTT
CASSGHTQYF
>.|TRBJ2-1|TRBV7-8|.
TGTGCCAGCAGCTTAGCGGTACTACGTTACAATGAGCAGTTCTTC
CASSLAVLRYNEQFF
>.|TRBJ2-1|TRBV2|.
TGTGCCAGCAGGACCAACAATGAGCAGTTCTTC
CASRTNNEQFF
>.|TRBJ2-1|TRBV11-3|.
TGTGCCAGCAGCTTAGCCCAGGGGAATGAGCAGTTCTTC
CASSLAQGNEQFF
>.|TRBJ1-1|TRBV19|.
TGTGCCAGTAGTAGCCCCTTACCGGGGGGGAACACTGAAGCTTTCTTT
CASSSPLPGGNTEAFF
>.|TRBJ2-3|TRBV11-3|.
TGTGCCAGCAGCTTAGGTGGGCCCCCGTCACCACGCACAGATACGCAGTATTTT
CASSLGGPPSPRTDTQYF
>TRBD2|TRBJ2-3|TRBV30|.
TGTGCCTGGAGTGCTAGCGGGAGAAGCACAGATACGCAGTATTTT
CAWSASGRSTDTQYF
>TRBD1|TRBJ1-2|TRBV6-1|.
TGTGCCAGCAGTGAACCGGGACAGGGATCCCAAGGCTACACCTTC
CASSEPGQGSQGYTF
>TRBD2|TRBJ2-1|TRBV3-1/TRBV3-2|.
TGTGCCAGCAGCCAAGGGACTAGCGGGAGAAATGAGCAGTTCTTC
CASSQGTSGRNEQFF
>TRBD1|TRBJ1-1|TRBV3-1/TRBV3-2|.
TGTGCCAGCAGCCAAGGGACCCTGACAGGGGTCAACACTGAAGCTTTCTTT
CASSQGTLTGVNTEAFF
>.|TRBJ2-1|TRBV7-6|.
TGTGCCAGCAGCTTAGCGGAGGCCCGCTCCTACAATGAGCAGTTCTTC
CASSLAEARSYNEQFF
>.|TRBJ1-1|TRBV6-5|once
TGTGCCAGCAGGATTGGGGGGAACACTGAAGCTTTCTTT
CASRIGGNTEAFF
>TRBD2|TRBJ2-1|TRBV14|.
TGTGCCAGCAGCCCTCCGGGACTAGCCTACAATGAGCAGTTCTTC
CASSPPGLAYNEQFF
>.|TRBJ1-1|TRBV12-3/TRBV12-4|.
TGTGCCAGCAGTTTAGGGCAGGGAGCGCTAGCTTTCTTT
CASSLGQGALAFF
>TRBD2|TRBJ2-3|TRBV18|.
TGTGCCAGCTCATCCCTCGTAGCGGGAGGCAGCACAGATACGCAGTATTTT
CASSSLVAGGSTDTQYF
>.|TRBJ1-5|TRBV12-5|.
TGTGCTAGTGGCCGGGGGGCGAGCAATCAGCCCCAGCATTTT
CASGRGASNQPQHF
>.|TRBJ1-5|TRBV6-5|few
TGTGCCAGCAGTTACTCGATGGGAGGGAATCAGCCCCAGCATTTT
CASSYSMGGNQPQHF
>.|TRBJ1-6|TRBV6-6|.
TGTGCCAGCAGTCGTAGGCCACCGGGACCAAATAATTCACCCCTCCACTTT
CASSRRPPGPNNSPLHF
>TRBD1|TRBJ1-5|TRBV27|.
TGTGCCAGCAGTTCGATCCCCGGGACAGGGTTACGTCAGCCCCAGCATTTT
CASSSIPGTGLRQPQHF
>TRBD2|TRBJ2-1|TRBV11-3|.
TGTGCCAGCAGCTTAGAACTAGCGGGAGTCGCTGAGCAGTTCTTC
CASSLELAGVAEQFF
>.|TRBJ2-7|TRBV27|.
TGTGCCAGCAGTTTACAGGCGACCTACGAGCAGTACTTC
CASSLQATYEQYF
>.|TRBJ2-3|TRBV24-1|.
TGTGCCACCAGTGATGGAGGCACAGATACGCAGTATTTT
CATSDGGTDTQYF
>.|TRBJ1-1|TRBV19|.
TGTGCCAGTAGTATAGTAGGAACGAACACTGAAGCTTTCTTT
CASSIVGTNTEAFF
>.|TRBJ2-6|TRBV2|.
TGTGCCAGCAGTGAGGGGGCTTTCTCTGGGGCCAACGTCCTGACTTTC
CASSEGAFSGANVLTF
>.|TRBJ1-3|TRBV7-8|once
TGTGCCAGCAGCTTAGGGACACCCTCTGGAAACACCATATATTTT
CASSLGTPSGNTIYF
>.|TRBJ1-1|TRBV30|.
TGTGCCTGGAGTGAGGGGGGTTGGAACACTGAAGCTTTCTTT
CAWSEGGWNTEAFF
>.|TRBJ1-1|TRBV9|.
TGTGCCAGCAGCGTTTCCTCAGAGAACACTGAAGCTTTCTTT
CASSVSSENTEAFF
>.|TRBJ1-1|TRBV6-5|.
TGTGCCAGCAGTTACTCGATAGACGAAGCTTTCTTT
CASSYSIDEAFF
>.|TRBJ2-7|TRBV19|.
TGTGCCAGTAGTATAAGGACAACCTACGAGCAGTACTTC
CASSIRTTYEQYF
>.|TRBJ2-7|TRBV6-1|.
TGTGCCAGCAGTGAAGGAGGGCCCTACGAGCAGTACTTC
CASSEGGPYEQYF
>TRBD1|TRBJ1-3|TRBV2|.
TGTGCCAGCACCGCGGACAGGGTCGGTAACACCATATATTTT
CASTADRVGNTIYF
>.|TRBJ1-1|TRBV6-2/TRBV6-3|.
TGTGCCAGCAGCCTGCCGGTTAGGGAAGCTTTCTTT
CASSLPVREAFF
>.|TRBJ2-3|TRBV5-6|.
TGTGCCAGCAGCGCCTTGGGGGGTTGGATGACAGATACGCAGTATTTT
CASSALGGWMTDTQYF
>TRBD1|TRBJ1-2|TRBV7-9|.
TGTGCCAGCAGCTTAGAAGGCAGGGGGGAAGGCTACACCTTC
CASSLEGRGEGYTF